This T cell receptor beta chain was identified during a study of cytomegalovirus exposure and HLA in healthy donors. CDR1 and CDR2 (germline): SGHNT, YYREEE (reference sequence). This CDR3 is 15 amino acids long. Trimming stripped 4 bases from V and 7 bases from J, with 17 bases between. In regard to this clone: Its antigen is still unknown.

The PCR employed 60 Vbeta primers together with 13 Jbeta primers. Assay: immunoSEQ multiplex PCR; the TCRdb copy retains only in-frame clones and omits some. The repertoire holds 50,000 or so clones, with roughly four fifths as singletons. The study's findings and limits: A later analysis revealed that TCR association rates differed between HLA loci, peaking at DRB1 and bottoming out at HLA-C. Earlier analysis looked at TCR beta V segments, and most were productive about 87% or about 30% of the time. On later analysis, the bulk of CMV-associated TCR beta chains appeared to be HLA-restricted.

At the time of sampling, donors were nominally healthy, though unrecorded immune exposures were likely. The TCR originated in a boy younger than 18 in good health and CMV-seropositive. The gene calls are TRBV5-4 and TRBJ1-4; maybe TRBD1 (5 bases). Specimen: PBMCs. CDR3: CASSRTGLAGEKLFF. CDR3 sequence (DNA): TGTGCCAGCAGCCGGACGGGACTAGCCGGTGAAAAACTGTTTTTT.